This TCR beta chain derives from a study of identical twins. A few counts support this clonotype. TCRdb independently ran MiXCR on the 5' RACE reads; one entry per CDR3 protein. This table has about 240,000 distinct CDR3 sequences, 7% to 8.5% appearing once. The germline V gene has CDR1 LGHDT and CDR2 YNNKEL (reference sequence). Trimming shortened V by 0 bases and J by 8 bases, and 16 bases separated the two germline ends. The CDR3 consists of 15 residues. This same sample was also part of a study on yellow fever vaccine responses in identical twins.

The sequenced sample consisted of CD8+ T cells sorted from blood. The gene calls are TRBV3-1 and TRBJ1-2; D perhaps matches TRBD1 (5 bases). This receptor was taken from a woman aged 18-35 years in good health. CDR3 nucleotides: TGTGCCAGCAGCCAAGAAGAGGGCAGGGACCAAGGCTACACCTTC. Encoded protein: CASSQEEGRDQGYTF. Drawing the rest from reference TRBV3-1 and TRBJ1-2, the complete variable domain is DTAVSQTPKYLVTQMGNDKSIKCEQNLGHDTMYWYKQDSKKFLKIMFSYNNKELIINETVPNRFSPKSPDKAHLNLHINSLELGDSAVYFCASSQEEGRDQGYTFGSGTRLTVV.